This paragraph reports one TCR beta chain. The CDR3 is 19 amino acids. Germline CDR1 MGHRA, CDR2 YSYEKL. Trimming removed 2 bases from V and 0 bases from J, with 22 bases in between. Method: immunoSEQ multiplex PCR; TCRdb's copy keeps in-frame clones and lacks some. The table shows roughly 48,000 clones, with approximately 92% occurring only once. This entry belongs to a study of T cell changes during pregnancy in multiple sclerosis. The clonotype originates from a female donor in good health, enrolled as a control in a pregnancy study. The rearrangement uses TRBV4-1 and TRBJ1-1; TRBD1 is a possible D gene (5 bases). The sample here was CD4+ T cells from peripheral blood mononuclear cells, taken in the second trimester of pregnancy. The CDR3 DNA sequence: TGCGCCAGCAGCCAATTTGTCTCAGGGATTCACCGTCTGAACACTGAAGCTTTCTTT. It codes for CASSQFVSGIHRLNTEAFF.